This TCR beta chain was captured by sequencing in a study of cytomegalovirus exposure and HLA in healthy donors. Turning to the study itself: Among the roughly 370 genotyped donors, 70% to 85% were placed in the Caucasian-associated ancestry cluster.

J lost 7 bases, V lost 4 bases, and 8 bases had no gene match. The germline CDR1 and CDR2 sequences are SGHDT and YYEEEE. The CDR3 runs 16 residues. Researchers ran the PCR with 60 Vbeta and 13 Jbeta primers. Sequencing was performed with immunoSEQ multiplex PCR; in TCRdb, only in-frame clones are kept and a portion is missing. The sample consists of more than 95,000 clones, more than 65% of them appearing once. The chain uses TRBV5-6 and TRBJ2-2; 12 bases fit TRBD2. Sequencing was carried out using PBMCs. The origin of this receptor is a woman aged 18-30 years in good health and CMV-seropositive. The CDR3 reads CASSHPSGGAGGELFF. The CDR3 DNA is TGTGCCAGCAGCCACCCTAGCGGGGGGGCCGGCGGGGAGCTGTTTTTT.